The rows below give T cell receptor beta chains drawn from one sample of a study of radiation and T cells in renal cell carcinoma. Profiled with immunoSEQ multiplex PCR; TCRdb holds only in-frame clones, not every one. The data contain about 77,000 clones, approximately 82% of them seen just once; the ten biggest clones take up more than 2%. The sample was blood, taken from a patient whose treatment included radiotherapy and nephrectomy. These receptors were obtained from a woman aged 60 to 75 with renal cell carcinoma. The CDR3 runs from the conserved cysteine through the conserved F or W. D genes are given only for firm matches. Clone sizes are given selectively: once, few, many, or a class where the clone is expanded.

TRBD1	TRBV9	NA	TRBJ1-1	CASSPLGQGYKTEAFF	TGTGCCAGCAGCCCCCTGGGACAGGGGTATAAGACTGAAGCTTTCTTT
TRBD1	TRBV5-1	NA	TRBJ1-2	CASSGDSYGYTF	TGCGCCAGCAGCGGGGACAGCTATGGCTACACCTTC
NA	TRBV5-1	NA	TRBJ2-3	CASSLGLGRTGADTQYF	TGCGCCAGCAGCTTAGGATTAGGACGCACGGGGGCAGATACGCAGTATTTT
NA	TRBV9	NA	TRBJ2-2	CASSVGLGTGGELFF	TGTGCCAGCAGCGTAGGGCTCGGGACGGGCGGGGAGCTGTTTTTT
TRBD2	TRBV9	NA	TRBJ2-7	CASSVAEVAGGYEQYF	TGTGCCAGCAGCGTAGCCGAAGTAGCGGGGGGCTACGAGCAGTACTTC
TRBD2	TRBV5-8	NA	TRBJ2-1	CASSLKGLGNEQFF	TGTGCCAGCAGCTTGAAGGGACTAGGCAATGAGCAGTTCTTC
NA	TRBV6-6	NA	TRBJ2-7	CASSSLGRNEQYF	TGTGCCAGCAGTTCCCTGGGGCGGAACGAGCAGTACTTC
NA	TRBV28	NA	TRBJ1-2	CASRMTRGYTF	TGTGCCAGCAGGATGACGCGTGGCTACACCTTC
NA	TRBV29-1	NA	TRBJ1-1	CSVRYRDDTEAFF	TGCAGCGTTAGGTACAGGGACGACACTGAAGCTTTCTTT
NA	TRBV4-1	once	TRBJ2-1	CASSQGQAPPPNEQFF	TGCGCCAGCAGCCAAGGCCAGGCGCCTCCCCCCAATGAGCAGTTCTTC
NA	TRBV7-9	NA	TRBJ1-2	CATQYGEGYTF	TGTGCCACCCAATATGGGGAAGGCTACACCTTC
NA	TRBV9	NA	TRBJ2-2	CASTPLTFNTGELFF	TGTGCCAGCACCCCTCTCACATTTAACACCGGGGAGCTGTTTTTT
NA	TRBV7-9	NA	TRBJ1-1	CASSLDQGNTEAFF	TGTGCCAGCAGCTTAGATCAGGGGAACACTGAAGCTTTCTTT
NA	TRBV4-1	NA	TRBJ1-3	CASSLDTSGNTIYF	TGCGCCAGCAGTCTCGATACCTCTGGAAACACCATATATTTT
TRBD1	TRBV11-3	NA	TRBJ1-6	CASSSGQEGNSPLHF	TGTGCCAGCAGCTCAGGACAGGAGGGAAATTCACCCCTCCACTTT
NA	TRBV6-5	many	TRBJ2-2	CASSYSPYTGELFF	TGTGCCAGCAGTTACTCGCCATACACCGGGGAGCTGTTTTTT
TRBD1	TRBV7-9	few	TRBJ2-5	CASSSTGASETQYF	TGTGCCAGCAGCTCGACAGGGGCGTCGGAGACCCAGTACTTC
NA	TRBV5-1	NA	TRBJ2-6	CASSLEGSGANVLTF	TGCGCCAGCAGCTTGGAGGGGTCTGGGGCCAACGTCCTGACTTTC
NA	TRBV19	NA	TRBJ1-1	CASSSGTAEAFF	TGTGCCAGTAGTAGCGGGACGGCTGAAGCTTTCTTT
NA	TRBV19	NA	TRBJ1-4	CASSIGQVNEKLFF	TGTGCCAGTAGTATCGGTCAGGTCAATGAAAAACTGTTTTTT
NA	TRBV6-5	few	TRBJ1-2	CASSTRYGGGGYTF	TGTGCCAGCAGTACCCGATACGGGGGCGGAGGCTACACCTTC
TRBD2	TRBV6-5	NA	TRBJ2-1	CASSFNPGLGTEQFF	TGTGCCAGCAGTTTCAACCCGGGACTAGGTACTGAGCAGTTCTTC
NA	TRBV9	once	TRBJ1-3	CASSSTSSGPGNTIYF	TGTGCCAGCAGCTCAACCTCCTCGGGTCCAGGAAACACCATATATTTT
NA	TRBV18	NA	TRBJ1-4	CASSLGTTATNEKLFF	TGTGCCAGCTCACTAGGGACGACTGCAACTAATGAAAAACTGTTTTTT
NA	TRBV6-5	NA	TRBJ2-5	CASSYPGPQETQYF	TGTGCCAGCAGTTACCCGGGGCCACAAGAGACCCAGTACTTC
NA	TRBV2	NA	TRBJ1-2	CASSEEGNYGYTF	TGTGCCAGCAGTGAGGAGGGAAACTATGGCTACACCTTC
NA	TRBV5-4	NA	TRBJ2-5	CASSLVGGETQYF	TGTGCCAGCAGCTTGGTTGGCGGGGAGACCCAGTACTTC
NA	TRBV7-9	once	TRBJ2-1	CASSLPGSNEQFF	TGTGCCAGCAGCTTGCCAGGGTCCAATGAGCAGTTCTTC
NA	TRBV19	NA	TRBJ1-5	CASKKGQTNQPQHF	TGTGCCAGTAAGAAGGGCCAGACTAATCAGCCCCAGCATTTT
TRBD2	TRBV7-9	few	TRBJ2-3	CASSEGGTQYF	TGTGCCAGCAGCGAGGGAGGGACGCAGTATTTT
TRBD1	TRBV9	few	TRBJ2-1	CASSVTGQKYPNEQFF	TGTGCCAGCAGCGTGACAGGGCAGAAGTACCCAAATGAGCAGTTCTTC
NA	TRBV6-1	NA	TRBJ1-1	CASRKGGTEAFF	TGTGCCAGCAGGAAAGGGGGGACTGAAGCTTTCTTT
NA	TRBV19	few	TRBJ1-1	CASSTLNTEAFF	TGTGCCAGTAGTACCCTGAACACTGAAGCTTTCTTT
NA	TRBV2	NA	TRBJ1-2	CASTQTGYQYGYTF	TGTGCCAGTACCCAAACAGGGTACCAGTATGGCTACACCTTC
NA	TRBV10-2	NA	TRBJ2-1	CASTPGPYNEQFF	TGCGCCAGCACCCCCGGACCCTACAATGAGCAGTTCTTC
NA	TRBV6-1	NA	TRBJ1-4	CASRGFEEKLFF	TGTGCCAGCAGGGGGTTTGAGGAAAAACTGTTTTTT
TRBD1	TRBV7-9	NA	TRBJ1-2	CASSKGQGNYGYTF	TGTGCCAGCAGCAAAGGACAGGGGAACTATGGCTACACCTTC
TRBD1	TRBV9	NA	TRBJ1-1	CASSIGTGGEAFF	TGTGCCAGCAGCATCGGGACAGGGGGGGAAGCTTTCTTT
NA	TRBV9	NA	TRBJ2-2	CASSVNTGELFF	TGTGCCAGCAGCGTTAATACCGGGGAGCTGTTTTTT
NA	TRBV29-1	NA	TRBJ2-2	CSVGQNTGELFF	TGCAGCGTGGGACAGAACACCGGGGAGCTGTTTTTT
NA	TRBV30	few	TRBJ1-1	CAWRVRQDTEAFF	TGTGCCTGGAGGGTGAGGCAAGACACTGAAGCTTTCTTT
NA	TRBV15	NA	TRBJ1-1	CATSRAKVPNTEAFF	TGTGCCACCAGCAGAGCCAAGGTGCCGAACACTGAAGCTTTCTTT
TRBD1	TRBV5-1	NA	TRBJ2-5	CASSPTGGWETQYF	TGCGCCAGCAGCCCCACAGGGGGGTGGGAGACCCAGTACTTC
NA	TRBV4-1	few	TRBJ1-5	CASSQGGMHNQPQHF	TGCGCCAGCAGCCAAGGTGGTATGCACAATCAGCCCCAGCATTTT
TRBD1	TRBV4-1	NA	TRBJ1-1	CASSPRGQGFGGNTEAFF	TGCGCCAGCAGCCCCCGCGGACAGGGTTTTGGAGGGAACACTGAAGCTTTCTTT
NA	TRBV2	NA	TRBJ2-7	CASSDLSYEQYF	TGTGCCAGCAGTGACCTTTCCTACGAGCAGTACTTC
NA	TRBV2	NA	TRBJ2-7	CASRGRGGYEQYF	TGTGCCAGCAGAGGTCGGGGCGGCTACGAGCAGTACTTC
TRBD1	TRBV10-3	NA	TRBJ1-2	CAISVRTGSNYGYTF	TGTGCCATCAGTGTCCGGACAGGTTCCAACTATGGCTACACCTTC
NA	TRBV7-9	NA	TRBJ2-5	CASSFDNQETQYF	TGTGCCAGCAGCTTCGACAACCAAGAGACCCAGTACTTC
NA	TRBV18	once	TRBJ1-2	CASSPREGRVLNYGYTF	TGTGCCAGCTCACCGCGTGAGGGCCGGGTACTTAACTATGGCTACACCTTC
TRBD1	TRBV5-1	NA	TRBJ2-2	CASSPTQGADTGELFF	TGCGCCAGCAGCCCCACCCAGGGGGCAGACACCGGGGAGCTGTTTTTT